Following are 10 T cell receptor beta chains from one sample sequenced in a study of T cell responses to AZD1222 COVID-19 vaccine. Generated by immunoSEQ multiplex PCR, the TCRdb table keeps only in-frame clones and is missing some. The table shows 75,000 to 100,000 clones, with around 91% occurring only once. Source: peripheral blood, taken on day 0 of AZD1222 vaccination. The origin of the receptors is an adult in good health.

V is TRBV5-8 and J is TRBJ2-7; tentative D call: TRBD1 (6 bases). Trimming removed 6 bases at V and 5 bases at J, with 15 bases between. The CDR3 has 13 amino acids. Germline CDR1 and CDR2: SGHTS and YDEGEE. The chain's CDR3 is CASTPGTPDEQYF. CDR3 bases: TGTGCCAGCACCCCCGGGACACCAGACGAGCAGTACTTC.

The rearrangement uses TRBV27 and TRBJ2-7; 7 bases align to TRBD1. Trimming removed 5 bases from V and 0 bases from J; junction bases left unmatched: 7. The germline V gene encodes CDR1 MNHEY and CDR2 SMNVEV (reference sequence). CDR3 length: 15 residues. For the CDR3, the DNA is TGTGCCAGCAGTCCTAGGGGGCTAAGCTCCTACGAGCAGTACTTC. Amino acids: CASSPRGLSSYEQYF.

This clone turned up a few times. The chain has TRBV19 and TRBJ1-5; D might be TRBD1 (5 bases). The germline V gene has CDR1 LNHDA and CDR2 SQIVND (reference sequence). Deletions cut 8 bases from V and 9 bases from J, with 17 bases between. This CDR3 contains 13 residues. The CDR3 DNA follows: TGTGCCAGTCGCGGGGACGTCGTATGGCCCCAGCATTTT. Residues: CASRGDVVWPQHF.

The chain recombines TRBV3-1 (or the pseudogene TRBV3-2) with TRBJ1-1; D gene uncertain. From germline, CDR1 is LGHDT and CDR2 YNNKEL (reference sequence). Trimming took off 2 bases at V and 6 bases at J, with 13 bases between the two ends. The CDR3 is made up of 14 amino acids. The CDR3 DNA follows: TGTGCCAGCAGCCAATGGCCCGGGTACCCTGAAGCTTTCTTT. This translates into CASSQWPGYPEAFF.

V and J are TRBV15 and TRBJ1-4; no firm D call. The CDR3 is made up of 18 amino acids. Trimming removed 2 bases from V and 8 bases from J, with 24 bases in between. CDR1 is LNHNV, CDR2 YYDKDF, per germline (reference sequence). CDR3 nucleotides: TGTGCCACCAGCAGAACCGACCAAGGGATCAGGTTAGGCGAAAAACTGTTTTTT. Translation gives CATSRTDQGIRLGEKLFF.

The chain couples TRBV11-2 to TRBJ2-1; 11 bases match TRBD2. Germline-derived CDR1 and CDR2 are SGHAT and FQNNGV. Losses at the gene ends were 6 bases for V and 10 bases for J; bases not matched to a gene: 8. CDR3 size: 14 residues. This CDR3 reads CASRDLAGGLEQFF. The CDR3 DNA sequence: TGTGCCAGCAGGGATTTAGCGGGGGGGCTGGAGCAGTTCTTC.

The chain couples TRBV10-3 to TRBJ2-3; no definite D call. The CDR3 runs 14 residues. V gave up 4 bases and J gave up 0 bases, with 8 bases separating them. The germline V gene has CDR1 ENHRY and CDR2 SYGVKD. The CDR3 spells CAISAGFSTDTQYF. DNA of the CDR3: TGTGCCATCAGTGCCGGATTTAGCACAGATACGCAGTATTTT.

The genes are TRBV6-2 or TRBV6-3 and TRBJ1-2; a possible D gene is TRBD1 (5 bases). The germline V and J ends were trimmed by 2 bases and 3 bases, with 22 bases remaining between them. This CDR3 spans 18 amino acids. Germline CDR1 and CDR2: MNHEY and SVGEGT. The CDR3 reads CASSYPTRGRSGDYGYTF. In DNA form, the CDR3 reads TGTGCCAGCAGTTACCCAACCCGGGGACGATCCGGGGACTATGGCTACACCTTC.

This clone was seen a few times. V usage is TRBV6-2 or TRBV6-3 and J usage is TRBJ1-2; 9 positions agree with TRBD1. Germline V gives CDR1 MNHEY, CDR2 SVGEGT. Unmatched junction bases numbered 17, after V lost 7 bases and J lost 8 bases. The CDR3 runs to 16 residues. In DNA, the CDR3 is TGTGCCAGCATCCCAGGTGACGGGACAGGGCCAGGCGGCTACACCTTC. This encodes CASIPGDGTGPGGYTF.

The chain carries TRBV3-1 (or the pseudogene TRBV3-2) and TRBJ2-1; 12 bases line up with TRBD2. The CDR3 consists of 18 residues. The germline V gene has CDR1 LGHDT and CDR2 YNNKEL (reference sequence). Trimming cost V 3 bases and J 7 bases; bases outside gene matches: 13. CDR3 nucleotide sequence: TGTGCCAGCAGCCACCCCCCTTCTAGCGGGGGGGTGGGGAATGAGCAGTTCTTC. This encodes CASSHPPSSGGVGNEQFF.